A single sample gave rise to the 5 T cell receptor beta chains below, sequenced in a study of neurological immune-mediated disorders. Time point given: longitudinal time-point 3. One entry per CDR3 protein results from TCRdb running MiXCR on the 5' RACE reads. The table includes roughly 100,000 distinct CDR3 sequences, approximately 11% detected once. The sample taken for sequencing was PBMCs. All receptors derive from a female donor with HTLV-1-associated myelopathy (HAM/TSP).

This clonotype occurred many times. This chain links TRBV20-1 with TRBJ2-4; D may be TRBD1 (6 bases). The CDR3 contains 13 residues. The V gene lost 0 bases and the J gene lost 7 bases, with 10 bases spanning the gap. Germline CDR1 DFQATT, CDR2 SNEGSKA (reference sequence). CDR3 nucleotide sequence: TGCAGTGCTAGAGATTTGCAGGGGAACATTCAGTACTTC. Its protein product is CSARDLQGNIQYF.

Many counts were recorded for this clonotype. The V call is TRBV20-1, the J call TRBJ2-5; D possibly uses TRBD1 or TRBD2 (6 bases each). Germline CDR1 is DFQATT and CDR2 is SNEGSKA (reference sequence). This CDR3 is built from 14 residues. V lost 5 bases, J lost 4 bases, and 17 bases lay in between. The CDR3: CSAGRDGGGETQYF. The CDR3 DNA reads TGCAGTGCTGGACGGGACGGAGGGGGAGAGACCCAGTACTTC.

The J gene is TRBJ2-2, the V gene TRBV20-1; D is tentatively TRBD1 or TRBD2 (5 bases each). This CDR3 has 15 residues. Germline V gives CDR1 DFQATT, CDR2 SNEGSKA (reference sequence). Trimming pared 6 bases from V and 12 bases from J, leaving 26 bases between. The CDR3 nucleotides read TGCAGTGCCTACGCCCGGGGCGAGAACACCAGGCAGCTGTTTTTT. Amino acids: CSAYARGENTRQLFF.

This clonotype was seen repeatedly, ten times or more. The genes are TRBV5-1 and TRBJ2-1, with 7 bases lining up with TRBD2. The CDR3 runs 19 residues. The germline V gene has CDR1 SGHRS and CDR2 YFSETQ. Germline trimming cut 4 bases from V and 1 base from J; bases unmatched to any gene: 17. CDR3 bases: TGCGCCAGCAGCCCATCCCCGCCCGGGACCGGGAGGTCCTACAATGAGCAGTTCTTC. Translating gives CASSPSPPGTGRSYNEQFF.

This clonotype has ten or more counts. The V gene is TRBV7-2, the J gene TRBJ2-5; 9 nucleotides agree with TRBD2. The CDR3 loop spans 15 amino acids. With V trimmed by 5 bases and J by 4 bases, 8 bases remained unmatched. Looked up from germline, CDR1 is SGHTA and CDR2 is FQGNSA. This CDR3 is CASSKFSGGGETQYF. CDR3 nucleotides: TGTGCCAGCAGCAAATTTAGCGGGGGAGGAGAGACCCAGTACTTC.